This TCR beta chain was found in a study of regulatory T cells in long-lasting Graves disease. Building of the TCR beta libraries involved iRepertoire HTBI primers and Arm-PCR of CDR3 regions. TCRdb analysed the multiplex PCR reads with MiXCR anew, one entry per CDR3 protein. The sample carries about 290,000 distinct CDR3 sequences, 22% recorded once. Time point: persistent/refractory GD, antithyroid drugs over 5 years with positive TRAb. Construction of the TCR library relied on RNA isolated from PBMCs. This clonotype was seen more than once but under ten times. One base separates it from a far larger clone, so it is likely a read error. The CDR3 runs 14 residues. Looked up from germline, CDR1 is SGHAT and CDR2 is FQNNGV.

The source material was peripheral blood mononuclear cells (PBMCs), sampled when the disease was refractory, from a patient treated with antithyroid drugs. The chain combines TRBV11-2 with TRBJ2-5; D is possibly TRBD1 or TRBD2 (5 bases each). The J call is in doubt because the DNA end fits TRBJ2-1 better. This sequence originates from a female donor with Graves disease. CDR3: CAGSLALVGVEQFF. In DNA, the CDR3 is TGTGCCGGCAGCTTAGCGCTGGTGGGGGTTGAGCAGTTCTTC.